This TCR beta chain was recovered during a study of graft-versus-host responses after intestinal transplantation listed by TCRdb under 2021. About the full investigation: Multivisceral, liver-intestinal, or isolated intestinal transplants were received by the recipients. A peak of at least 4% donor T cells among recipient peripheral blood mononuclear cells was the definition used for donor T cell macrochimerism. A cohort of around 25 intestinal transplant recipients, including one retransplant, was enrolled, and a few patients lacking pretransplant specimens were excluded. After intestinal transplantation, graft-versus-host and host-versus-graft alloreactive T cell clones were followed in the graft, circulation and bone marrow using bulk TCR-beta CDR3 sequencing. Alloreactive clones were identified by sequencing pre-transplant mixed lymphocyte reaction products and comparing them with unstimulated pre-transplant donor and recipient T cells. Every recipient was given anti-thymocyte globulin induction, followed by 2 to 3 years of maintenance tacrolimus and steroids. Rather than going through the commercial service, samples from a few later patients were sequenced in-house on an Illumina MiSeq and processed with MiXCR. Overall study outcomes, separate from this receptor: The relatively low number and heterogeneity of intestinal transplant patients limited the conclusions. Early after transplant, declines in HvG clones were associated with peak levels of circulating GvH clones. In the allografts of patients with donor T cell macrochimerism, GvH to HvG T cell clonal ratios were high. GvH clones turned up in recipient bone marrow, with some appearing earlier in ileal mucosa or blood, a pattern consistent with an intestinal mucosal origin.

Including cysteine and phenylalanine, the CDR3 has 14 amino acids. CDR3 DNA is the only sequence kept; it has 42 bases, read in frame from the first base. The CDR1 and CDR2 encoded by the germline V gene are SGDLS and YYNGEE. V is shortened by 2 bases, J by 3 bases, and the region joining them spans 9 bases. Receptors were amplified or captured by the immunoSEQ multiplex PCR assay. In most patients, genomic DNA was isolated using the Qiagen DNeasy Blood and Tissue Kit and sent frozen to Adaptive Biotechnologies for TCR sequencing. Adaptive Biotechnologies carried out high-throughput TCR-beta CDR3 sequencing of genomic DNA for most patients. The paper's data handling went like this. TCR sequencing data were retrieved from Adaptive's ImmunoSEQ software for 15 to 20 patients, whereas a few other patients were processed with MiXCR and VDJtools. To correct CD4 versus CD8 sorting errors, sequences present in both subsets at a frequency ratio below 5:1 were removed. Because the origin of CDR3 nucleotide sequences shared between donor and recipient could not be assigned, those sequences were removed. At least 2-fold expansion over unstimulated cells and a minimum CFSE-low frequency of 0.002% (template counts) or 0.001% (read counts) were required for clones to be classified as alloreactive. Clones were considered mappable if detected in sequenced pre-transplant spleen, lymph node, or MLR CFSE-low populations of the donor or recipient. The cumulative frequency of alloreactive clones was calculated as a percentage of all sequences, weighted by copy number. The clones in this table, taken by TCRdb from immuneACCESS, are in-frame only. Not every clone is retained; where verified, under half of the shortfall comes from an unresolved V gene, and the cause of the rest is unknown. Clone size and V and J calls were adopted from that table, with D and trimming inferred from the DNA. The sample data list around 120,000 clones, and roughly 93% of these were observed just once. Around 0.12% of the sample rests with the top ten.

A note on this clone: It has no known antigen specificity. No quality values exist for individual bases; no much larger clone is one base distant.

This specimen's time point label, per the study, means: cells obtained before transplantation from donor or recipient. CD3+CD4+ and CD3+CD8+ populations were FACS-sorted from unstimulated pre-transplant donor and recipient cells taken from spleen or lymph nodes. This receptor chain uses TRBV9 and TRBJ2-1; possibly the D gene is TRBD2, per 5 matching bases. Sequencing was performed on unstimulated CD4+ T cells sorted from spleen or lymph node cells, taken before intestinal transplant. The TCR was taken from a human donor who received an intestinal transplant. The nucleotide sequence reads TGTGCCAGCAGCGTTGCTAGCCACTACAATGAGCAGTTCTTC. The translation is CASSVASHYNEQFF.